This T cell receptor (beta chain) comes out of a study of beta chain features in type 1 diabetes. The germline CDR1 and CDR2 sequences are MNHEY and SVGAGI. V lost 2 bases to trimming and J lost 2 bases; unmatched junction nucleotides: 9. The CDR3 totals 16 residues. In the case of this clone: Its cognate antigen is unknown.

Expressed TCRB transcripts were sequenced because the isolated RNA had all been reverse transcribed beforehand. Profiled with immunoSEQ multiplex PCR; TCRdb holds only in-frame clones, not every one. Found here are under 300,000 clones, approximately 15% of them singletons; the top ten hold approximately 0.018%. Findings of the study overall: Type 1 diabetes patients showed a moderate but significant shortening of TCRB CDR3s in all four CD4+ subsets.

This chain uses TRBV6-5 with TRBJ2-7; 7 positions agree with TRBD2. The TCR originated in a man aged 30 to 45 with type 1 diabetes. Sequencing input: naive CD4+ T cells from blood. The CDR3 DNA sequence: TGTGCCAGCAGTTACGGCGGCGGGAGTCCGCCCTACGAGCAGTACTTC. It is translated as CASSYGGGSPPYEQYF.